The sequence of this T cell receptor beta chain was determined in a study of blood T cell repertoires in COVID-19. Study details: The United States, Italy and Spain supplied acute and convalescent COVID-19 samples. T cells, B-cell-depleted T cells, or PBMCs supplied cDNA or gDNA.

Per the germline V gene, CDR1 is WNHNN and CDR2 is SYGVQD (reference sequence). CDR3 length: 19 residues. V trimming: 6 bases; J trimming: 2 bases; junction bases outside the gene matches: 16. How the authors handled the data: Reference gene primers were amplified, and this amplification served to estimate nucleated cell counts. Measured with immunoSEQ multiplex PCR; TCRdb has only the in-frame clones, and not every one. V and J calls and clone size are given by that table; D and trimming were obtained from the DNA. This table holds about 64,000 clones, 70% to 90% found once. The chain carries TRBV10-1 and TRBJ2-3; TRBD2 matches at 11 bases. This receptor was obtained from a man aged 45-60 years with active COVID-19. Input material: peripheral blood. CDR3 coding DNA: TGCGCCAGCAGGCCGCTGACTAGCGGGACCCCGAGGCACACAGATACGCAGTATTTT. As protein: CASRPLTSGTPRHTDTQYF.